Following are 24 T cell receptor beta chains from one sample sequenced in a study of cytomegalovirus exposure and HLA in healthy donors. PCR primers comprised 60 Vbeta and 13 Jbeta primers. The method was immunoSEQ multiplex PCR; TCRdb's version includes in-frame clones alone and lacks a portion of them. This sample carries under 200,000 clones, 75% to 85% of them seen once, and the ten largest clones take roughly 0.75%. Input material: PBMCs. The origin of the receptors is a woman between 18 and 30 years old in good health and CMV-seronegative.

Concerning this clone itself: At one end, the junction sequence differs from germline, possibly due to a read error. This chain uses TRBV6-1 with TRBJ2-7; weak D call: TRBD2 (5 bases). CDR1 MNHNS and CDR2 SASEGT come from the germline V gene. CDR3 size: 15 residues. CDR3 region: CASSVSDGILYGQYF. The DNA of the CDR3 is TGTGCCAGCAGTGTCTCGGACGGGATACTCTACGGGCAGTACTTC.

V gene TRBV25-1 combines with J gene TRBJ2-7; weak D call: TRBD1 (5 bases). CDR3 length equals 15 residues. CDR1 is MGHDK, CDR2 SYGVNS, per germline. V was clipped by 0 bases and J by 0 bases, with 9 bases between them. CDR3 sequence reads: CASSEYQGLSYEQYF. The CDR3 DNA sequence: TGTGCCAGCAGTGAATATCAGGGCCTCTCCTACGAGCAGTACTTC.

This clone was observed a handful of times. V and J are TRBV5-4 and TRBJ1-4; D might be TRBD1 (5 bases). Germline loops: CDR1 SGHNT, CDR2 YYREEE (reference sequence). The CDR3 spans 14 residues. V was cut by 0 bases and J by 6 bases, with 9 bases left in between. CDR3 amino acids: CASSLGGFYEKLFF. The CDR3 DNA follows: TGTGCCAGCAGCTTGGGGGGCTTTTATGAAAAACTGTTTTTT.

The CDR3 sequence: CSVVPAGDGYTF. DNA of the CDR3: TGCAGCGTTGTACCGGCAGGTGATGGCTACACCTTC. The chain links TRBV29-1 to TRBJ1-2; no firm D call. The CDR3 consists of 12 residues. Trimming removed 4 bases at V and 6 bases at J, with 12 bases between. CDR1 and CDR2 (germline): SQVTM, ANQGSEA.

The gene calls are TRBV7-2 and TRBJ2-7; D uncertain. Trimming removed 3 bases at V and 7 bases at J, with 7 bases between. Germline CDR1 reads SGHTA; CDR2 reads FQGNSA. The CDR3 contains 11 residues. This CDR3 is CASSFLFEQYF. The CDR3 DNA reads TGTGCCAGCAGCTTCCTTTTTGAGCAGTACTTC.

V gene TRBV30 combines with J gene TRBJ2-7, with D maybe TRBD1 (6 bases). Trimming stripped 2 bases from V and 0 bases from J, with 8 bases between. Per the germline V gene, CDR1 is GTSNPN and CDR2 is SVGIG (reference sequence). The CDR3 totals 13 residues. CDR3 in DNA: TGTGCCTGGAGTACAGGGAGCTCCTACGAGCAGTACTTC. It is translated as CAWSTGSSYEQYF.

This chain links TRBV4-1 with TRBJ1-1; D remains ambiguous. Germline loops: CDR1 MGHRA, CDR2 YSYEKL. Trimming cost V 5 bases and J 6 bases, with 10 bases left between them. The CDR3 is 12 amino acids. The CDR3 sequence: CASSTSLAEAFF. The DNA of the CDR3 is TGCGCCAGCAGCACAAGTCTTGCTGAAGCTTTCTTT.

The CDR3 protein is CASWGIRDNYNEQFF. The CDR3 coding sequence is TGTGCCAGCTGGGGGATCCGGGACAATTACAATGAGCAGTTCTTC. The rearrangement uses TRBV7-9 and TRBJ2-1, with D perhaps TRBD1 (6 bases). Per the germline V gene, CDR1 is SEHNR and CDR2 is FQNEAQ (reference sequence). The germline V and J ends were trimmed by 8 bases and 4 bases, with 18 bases remaining between them. The CDR3 has 15 amino acids.

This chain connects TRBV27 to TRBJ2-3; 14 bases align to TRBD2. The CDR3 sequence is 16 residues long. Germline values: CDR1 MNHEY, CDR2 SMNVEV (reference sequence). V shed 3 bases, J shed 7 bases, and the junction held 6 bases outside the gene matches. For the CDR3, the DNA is TGTGCCAGCAGTTTTAGACTAGCGGGGGGGGCATATACGCAGTATTTT. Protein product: CASSFRLAGGAYTQYF.

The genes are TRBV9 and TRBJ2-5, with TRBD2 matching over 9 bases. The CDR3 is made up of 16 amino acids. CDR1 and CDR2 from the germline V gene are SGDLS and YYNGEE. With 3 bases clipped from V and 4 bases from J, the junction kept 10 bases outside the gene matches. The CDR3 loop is CASSGGSGGPGETQYF. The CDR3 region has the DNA TGTGCCAGCAGCGGGGGTAGCGGGGGTCCCGGAGAGACCCAGTACTTC.

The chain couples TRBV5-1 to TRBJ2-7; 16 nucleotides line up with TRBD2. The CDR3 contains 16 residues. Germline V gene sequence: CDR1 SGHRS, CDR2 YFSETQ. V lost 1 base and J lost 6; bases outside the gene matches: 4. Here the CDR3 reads CASSLKGLAGGGEQYF. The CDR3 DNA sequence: TGCGCCAGCAGCTTGAAGGGACTAGCGGGGGGGGGCGAGCAGTACTTC. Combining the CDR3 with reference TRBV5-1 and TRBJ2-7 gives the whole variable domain KAGVTQTPRYLIKTRGQQVTLSCSPISGHRSVSWYQQTPGQGLQFLFEYFSETQRNKGNFPGRFSGRQFSNSRSEMNVSTLELGDSALYLCASSLKGLAGGGEQYFGPGTRLTVT.

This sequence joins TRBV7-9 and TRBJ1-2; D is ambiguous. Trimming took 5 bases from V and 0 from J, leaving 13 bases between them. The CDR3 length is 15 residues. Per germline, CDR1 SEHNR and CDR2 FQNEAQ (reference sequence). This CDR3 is CASSHPGSANYGYTF. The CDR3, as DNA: TGTGCCAGCAGCCACCCCGGGTCGGCTAACTATGGCTACACCTTC.

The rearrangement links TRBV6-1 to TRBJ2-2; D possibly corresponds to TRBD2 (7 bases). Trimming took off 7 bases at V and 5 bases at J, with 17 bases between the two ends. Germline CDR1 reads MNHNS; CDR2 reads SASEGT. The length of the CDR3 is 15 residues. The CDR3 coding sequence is TGTGCCAGCACCGAGGAGGGGGGGCCGACCGGGGAGCTGTTTTTT. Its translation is CASTEEGGPTGELFF.

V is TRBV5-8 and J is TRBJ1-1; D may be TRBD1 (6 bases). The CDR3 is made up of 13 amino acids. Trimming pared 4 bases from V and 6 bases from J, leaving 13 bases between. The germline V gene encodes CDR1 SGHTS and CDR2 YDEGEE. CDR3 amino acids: CASSPRDNPEAFF. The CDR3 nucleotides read TGTGCCAGCAGCCCAAGGGACAATCCTGAAGCTTTCTTT.

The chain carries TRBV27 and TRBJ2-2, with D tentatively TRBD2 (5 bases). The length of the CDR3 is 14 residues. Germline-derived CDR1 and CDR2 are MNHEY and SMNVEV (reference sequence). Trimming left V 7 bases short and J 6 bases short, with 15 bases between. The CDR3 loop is CASTFLSGSGELFF. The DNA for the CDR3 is TGTGCCAGCACCTTCCTAAGCGGCTCCGGGGAGCTGTTTTTT.

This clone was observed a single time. DNA for the CDR3: TGTGCCAGCAGTGAGGCTAGCGGCATCACAGATACGCAGTATTTT. Encoded protein: CASSEASGITDTQYF. The chain employs TRBV6-1 and TRBJ2-3; the match to TRBD2 covers 7 bases. V dropped 3 bases and J dropped 2; count of bases not matched to a gene: 5. The CDR3 has 15 residues. Germline V CDR1 and CDR2: MNHNS, SASEGT.

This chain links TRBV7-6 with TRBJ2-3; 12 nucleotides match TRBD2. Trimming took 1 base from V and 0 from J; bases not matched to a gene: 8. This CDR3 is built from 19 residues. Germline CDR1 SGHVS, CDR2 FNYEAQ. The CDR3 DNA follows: TGTGCCAGCAGCTTAGGACTAGCGGGGGCGTCTTTTAGCACAGATACGCAGTATTTT. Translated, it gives CASSLGLAGASFSTDTQYF.

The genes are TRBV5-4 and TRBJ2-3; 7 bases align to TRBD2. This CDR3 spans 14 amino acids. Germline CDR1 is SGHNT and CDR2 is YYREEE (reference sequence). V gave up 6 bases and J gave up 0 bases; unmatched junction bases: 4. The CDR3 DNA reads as TGTGCCAGCACTCGGGGGGAAAGCACAGATACGCAGTATTTT. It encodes CASTRGESTDTQYF.

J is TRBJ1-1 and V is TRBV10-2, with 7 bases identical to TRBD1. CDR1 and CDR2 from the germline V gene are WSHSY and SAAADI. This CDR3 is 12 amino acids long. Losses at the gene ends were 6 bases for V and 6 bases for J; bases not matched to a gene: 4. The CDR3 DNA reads TGCGCCAGCAGGGCAGGGGGATCTGAAGCTTTCTTT. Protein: CASRAGGSEAFF.

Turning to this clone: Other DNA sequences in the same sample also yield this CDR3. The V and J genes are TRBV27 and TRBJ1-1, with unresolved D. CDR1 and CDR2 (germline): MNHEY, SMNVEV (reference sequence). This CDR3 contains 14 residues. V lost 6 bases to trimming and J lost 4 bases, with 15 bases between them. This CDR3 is CASSLVPGGTEAFF. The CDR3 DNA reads TGTGCCAGCAGCTTAGTACCTGGAGGCACTGAAGCTTTCTTT.

DNA of the CDR3: TGTGCCAGCAGACCTTCGGGGGGGAACACTGAAGCTTTCTTT. This gives the protein CASRPSGGNTEAFF. The chain recombines TRBV7-9 with TRBJ1-1, with TRBD1 as a possible D gene (5 bases). Germline lookup yields CDR1 SEHNR and CDR2 FQNEAQ (reference sequence). The CDR3 consists of 14 residues. V lost 6 bases, J lost 1 base, and 12 bases lay in between.

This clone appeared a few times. The CDR3 DNA follows: TGTGCCAGCAGCCCCAGAGTGGCAGGAAGAAACACCATATATTTT. This encodes CASSPRVAGRNTIYF. The chain couples TRBV7-2 to TRBJ1-3; the D is unclear. The CDR3 length is 15 residues. Deletions cut 5 bases from V and 5 bases from J, with 16 bases between. The V gene's germline CDR1 is SGHTA and CDR2 FQGNSA.

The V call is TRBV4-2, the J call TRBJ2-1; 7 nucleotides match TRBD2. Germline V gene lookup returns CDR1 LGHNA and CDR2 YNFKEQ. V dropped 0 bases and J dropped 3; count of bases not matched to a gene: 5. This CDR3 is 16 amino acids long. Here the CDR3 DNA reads TGTGCCAGCAGCCAAGACGGCGGGAGCAGCTACAATGAGCAGTTCTTC. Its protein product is CASSQDGGSSYNEQFF.

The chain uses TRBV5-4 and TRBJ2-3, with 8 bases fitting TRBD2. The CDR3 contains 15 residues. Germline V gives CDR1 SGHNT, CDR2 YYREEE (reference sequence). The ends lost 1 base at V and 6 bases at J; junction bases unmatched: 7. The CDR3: CASSLLSGGPDTQYF. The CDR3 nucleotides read TGTGCCAGCAGCTTGTTATCGGGAGGGCCGGATACGCAGTATTTT. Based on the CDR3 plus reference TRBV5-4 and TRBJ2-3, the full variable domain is ETGVTQSPTHLIKTRGQQVTLRCSSQSGHNTVSWYQQALGQGPQFIFQYYREEENGRGNFPPRFSGLQFPNYSSELNVNALELDDSALYLCASSLLSGGPDTQYFGPGTRLTVL.